This TCR beta chain was documented in a study of a mutant IDH1 vaccine in newly diagnosed glioma. Points from the study as a whole: There were vaccine-induced immune responses in under 95% of the patients.

Time point described: week 11, during vaccination. The content of each vaccine dose was 300 ug of mutant IDH1 20-mer peptide, and topical imiquimod accompanied it. The method was immunoSEQ multiplex PCR; TCRdb's version includes in-frame clones alone and lacks a portion of them. The table records around 30,000 clones, roughly 90% of them present only once. Germline values: CDR1 SGHVS, CDR2 FQNEAQ. The CDR3 sequence is 15 residues long. The germline V and J ends were trimmed by 5 bases and 0 bases, with 11 bases remaining between them. Points on this clone: What it binds is not known.

The TCR was taken from a man in his late teens or twenties with glioma. Sequenced material: PBMCs, taken from a glioma patient whose treatment included an IDH1 peptide vaccine. The J gene is TRBJ1-5, the V gene TRBV7-8; D ambiguous. CDR3 DNA sequence: TGTGCCAGCAGCCCTCAGGTTCTTAGCAATCAGCCCCAGCATTTT. Translated, it gives CASSPQVLSNQPQHF.